This T cell receptor beta chain was identified during a study of blood T cell repertoires in COVID-19. Overall study: Donors in the United States, Italy and Spain gave samples during acute or convalescent COVID-19. T cells, B-cell-depleted T cells, or PBMCs provided the cDNA or gDNA that served as material.

Per the original data handling: The authors estimated nucleated cell counts from reference gene primer amplification. Sequencing was performed with immunoSEQ multiplex PCR; in TCRdb, only in-frame clones are kept and a portion is missing. The V and J calls and clone size were taken over from that table, and D and trimming were inferred from the DNA. The sample records 150,000 or so clones, roughly four fifths being singletons. The CDR3 length is 16 residues. What was sequenced was peripheral blood. This sequence joins TRBV21-1 and TRBJ2-3; the D segment call TRBD2 is taken from the table without a DNA check. TRBV21-1 is described as a pseudogene. The sequence derives from an elderly man with acute or convalescent COVID-19. The CDR3 here is CASPGGHLSTTDTQYF. The CDR3 region has the DNA TGTGCCAGCCCGGGGGGGCACTTAAGCACAACAGATACGCAGTATTTT.